This T cell receptor (beta chain) is drawn from a study of Graves' ophthalmopathy and Graves' hyperthyroidism. On this clonotype itself: What it binds is not known.

Germline CDR1 SGHVS, CDR2 FQNEAQ. V lost 8 bases, J lost 9 bases, and 23 bases lay in between. CDR3 size: 15 residues. From RNA, the CDR3 regions of TCR beta chains were amplified and sequenced. A first-round RT-PCR used HTBI primers, followed by a second-round multiplex PCR. TCRdb reprocessed the multiplex PCR reads via MiXCR and lists one record per CDR3 protein. The data contain over a million distinct CDR3 sequences, 36% of them seen just once; the ten biggest clones take up 11%. Study observations and caveats: Most expanded clonotypes from thyroid (those above 0.001 frequency) were also found in blood. The model forecast ophthalmopathy progression, reaching roughly 71% sensitivity and around 73% specificity. A model built from 13 signatures distinguished ophthalmopathy from stable hyperthyroidism with 87.88% sensitivity and about 81% specificity.

This TCR came from an adult man with Graves' hyperthyroidism. The genes are TRBV7-8 and TRBJ1-5; TRBD1 is a possible D gene (5 bases). Sequenced: peripheral blood or thyroid tissue (not recorded which). The chain's CDR3 is CASRDGTGTGWPQHF. The CDR3 region has the DNA TGTGCCAGCCGAGATGGGACGGGTACTGGATGGCCCCAGCATTTT.